The clone carrying this T cell receptor (beta chain) was recorded many times. What it binds is not known. Using its own MiXCR run on the multiplex PCR reads, TCRdb lists one record per CDR3 protein. This table has some 47,000 distinct CDR3 sequences, less than 55% appearing once. This entry belongs to a study of breast tumors, draining lymph nodes, adjacent tissues. Study results and caveats: Compared with basal-like, luminal-like tumors shared significantly more repertoire with nontumor tissue. Data only fit, rather than demonstrated, lymph node origin of most tumor T cells.

Looked up from germline, CDR1 is MNHNS and CDR2 is SASEGT. Trimming took off 3 bases at V and 7 bases at J, with 9 bases between the two ends. There are 12 residues in the CDR3. This receptor was taken from a female donor with breast cancer. Some clones in this sample may be carry-over from other donors' samples. Sequencing was performed on breast tumor tissue. The V gene is TRBV6-1, the J gene TRBJ2-5; tentative D call: TRBD1 (6 bases). CDR3 in amino acids: CASSDTGSTQYF. In DNA form, the CDR3 reads TGTGCCAGCAGTGATACAGGGTCGACCCAGTACTTC.